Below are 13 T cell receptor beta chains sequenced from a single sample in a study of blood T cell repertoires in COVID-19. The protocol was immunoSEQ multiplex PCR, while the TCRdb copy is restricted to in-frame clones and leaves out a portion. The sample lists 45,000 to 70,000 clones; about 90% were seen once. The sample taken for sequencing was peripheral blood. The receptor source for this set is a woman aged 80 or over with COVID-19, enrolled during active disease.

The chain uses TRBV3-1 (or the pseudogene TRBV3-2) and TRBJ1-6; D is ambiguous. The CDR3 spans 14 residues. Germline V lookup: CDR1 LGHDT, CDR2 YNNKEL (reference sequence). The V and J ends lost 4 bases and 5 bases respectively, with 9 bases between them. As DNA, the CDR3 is TGTGCCAGCAGCCTACAGCCCCATAATTCACCCCTCCACTTT. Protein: CASSLQPHNSPLHF.

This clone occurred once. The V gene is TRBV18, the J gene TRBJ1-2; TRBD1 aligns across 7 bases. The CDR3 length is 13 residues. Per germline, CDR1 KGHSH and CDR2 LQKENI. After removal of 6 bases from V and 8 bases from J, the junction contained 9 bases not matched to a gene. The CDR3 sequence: CASSSVQGRGYTF. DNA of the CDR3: TGTGCCAGCTCCTCGGTACAGGGGAGAGGCTACACCTTC.

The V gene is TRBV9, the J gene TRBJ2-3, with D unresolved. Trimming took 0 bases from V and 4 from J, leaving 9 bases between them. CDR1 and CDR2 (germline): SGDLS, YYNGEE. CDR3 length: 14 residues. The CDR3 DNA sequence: TGTGCCAGCAGCGTAGACGAGATTTCAGATACGCAGTATTTT. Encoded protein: CASSVDEISDTQYF. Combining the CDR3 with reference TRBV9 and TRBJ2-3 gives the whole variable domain DSGVTQTPKHLITATGQRVTLRCSPRSGDLSVYWYQQSLDQGLQFLIQYYNGEERAKGNILERFSAQQFPDLHSELNLSSLELGDSALYFCASSVDEISDTQYFGPGTRLTVL.

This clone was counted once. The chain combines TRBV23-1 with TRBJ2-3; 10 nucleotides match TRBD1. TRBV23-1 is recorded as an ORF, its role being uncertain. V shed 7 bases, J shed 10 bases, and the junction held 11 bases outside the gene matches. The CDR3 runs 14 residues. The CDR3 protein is CASTGQGPPKAQYF. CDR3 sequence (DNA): TGCGCCAGCACGGGACAGGGGCCTCCGAAGGCGCAGTATTTT.

The CDR3 reads CASRKTSGPGDTQYF. The CDR3 DNA sequence: TGCGCCAGCAGGAAGACTAGCGGTCCAGGAGATACGCAGTATTTT. The rearrangement links TRBV5-1 to TRBJ2-3; 9 bases agree with TRBD2. Germline assignment: CDR1 SGHRS and CDR2 YFSETQ. CDR3 length equals 15 residues. V lost 5 bases to trimming and J lost 5 bases; unmatched junction nucleotides: 9.

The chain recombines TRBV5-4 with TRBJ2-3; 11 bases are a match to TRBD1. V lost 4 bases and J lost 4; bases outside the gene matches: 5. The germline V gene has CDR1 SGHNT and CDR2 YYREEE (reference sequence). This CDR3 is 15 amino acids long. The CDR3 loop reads CASSRTGGASDTQYF. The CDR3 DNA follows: TGTGCCAGCAGCCGGACAGGGGGCGCTTCAGATACGCAGTATTTT.

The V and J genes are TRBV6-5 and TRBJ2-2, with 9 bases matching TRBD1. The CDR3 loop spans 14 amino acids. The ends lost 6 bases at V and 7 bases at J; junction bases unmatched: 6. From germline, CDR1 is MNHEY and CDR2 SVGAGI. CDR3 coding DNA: TGTGCCAGCAGAGGGACAGGGAGGAGCGGGGAGCTGTTTTTT. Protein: CASRGTGRSGELFF.

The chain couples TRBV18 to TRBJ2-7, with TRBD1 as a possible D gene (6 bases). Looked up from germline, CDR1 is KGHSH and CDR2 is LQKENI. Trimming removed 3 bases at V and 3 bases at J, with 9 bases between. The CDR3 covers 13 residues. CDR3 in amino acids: CASSPDRFYEQYF. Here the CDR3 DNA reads TGTGCCAGCTCACCCGACAGGTTCTACGAGCAGTACTTC.

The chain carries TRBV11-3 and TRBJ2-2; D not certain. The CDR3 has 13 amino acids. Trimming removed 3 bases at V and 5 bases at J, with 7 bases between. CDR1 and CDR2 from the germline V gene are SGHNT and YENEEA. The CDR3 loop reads CASSFGLTGELFF. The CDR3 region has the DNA TGTGCCAGCAGCTTTGGGCTAACCGGGGAGCTGTTTTTT.

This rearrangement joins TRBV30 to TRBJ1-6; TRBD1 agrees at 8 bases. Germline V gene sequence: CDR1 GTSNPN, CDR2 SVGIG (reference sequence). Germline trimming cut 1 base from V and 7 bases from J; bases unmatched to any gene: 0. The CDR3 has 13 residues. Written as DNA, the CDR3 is TGTGCCTGGAGTGGACAGGGGAATTCACCCCTCCACTTT. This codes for CAWSGQGNSPLHF.

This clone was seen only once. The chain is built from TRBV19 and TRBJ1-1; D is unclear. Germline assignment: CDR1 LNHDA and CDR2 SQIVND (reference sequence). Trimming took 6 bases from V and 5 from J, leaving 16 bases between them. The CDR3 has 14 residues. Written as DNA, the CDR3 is TGTGCCAGTAGCCTGGGAGCGACGGATACTGAAGCTTTCTTT. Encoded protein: CASSLGATDTEAFF.

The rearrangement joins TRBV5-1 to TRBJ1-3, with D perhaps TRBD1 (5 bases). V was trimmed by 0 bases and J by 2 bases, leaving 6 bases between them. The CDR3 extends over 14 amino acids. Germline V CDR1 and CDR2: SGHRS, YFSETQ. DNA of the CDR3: TGCGCCAGCAGCTTGGAGGGGACTGGAAACACCATATATTTT. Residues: CASSLEGTGNTIYF.

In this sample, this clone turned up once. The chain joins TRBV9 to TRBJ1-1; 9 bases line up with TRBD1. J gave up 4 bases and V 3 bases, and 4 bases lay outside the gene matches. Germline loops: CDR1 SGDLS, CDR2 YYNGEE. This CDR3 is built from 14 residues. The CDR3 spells CASSEETGGTEAFF. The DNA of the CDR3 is TGTGCCAGCAGCGAGGAGACAGGGGGCACTGAAGCTTTCTTT. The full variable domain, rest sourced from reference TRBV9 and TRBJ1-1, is DSGVTQTPKHLITATGQRVTLRCSPRSGDLSVYWYQQSLDQGLQFLIQYYNGEERAKGNILERFSAQQFPDLHSELNLSSLELGDSALYFCASSEETGGTEAFFGQGTRLTVV.